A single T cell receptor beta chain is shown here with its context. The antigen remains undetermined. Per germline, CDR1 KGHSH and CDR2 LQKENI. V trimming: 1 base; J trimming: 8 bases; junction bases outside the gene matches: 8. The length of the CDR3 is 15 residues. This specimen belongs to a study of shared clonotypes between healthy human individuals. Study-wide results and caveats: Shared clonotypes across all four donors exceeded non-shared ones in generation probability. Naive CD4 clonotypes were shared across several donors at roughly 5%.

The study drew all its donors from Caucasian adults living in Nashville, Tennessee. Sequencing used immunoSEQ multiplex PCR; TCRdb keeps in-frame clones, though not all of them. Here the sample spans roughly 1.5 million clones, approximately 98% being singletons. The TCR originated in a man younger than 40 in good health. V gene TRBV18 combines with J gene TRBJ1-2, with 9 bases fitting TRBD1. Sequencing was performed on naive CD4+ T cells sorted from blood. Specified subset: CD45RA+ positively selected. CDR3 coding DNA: TGTGCCAGCTCACCACTCTCAGGACAGGGGAACGGCTACACCTTC. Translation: CASSPLSGQGNGYTF.